A selection of T cell receptor beta chains follows, all from one sample in a study of a mutant IDH1 vaccine in newly diagnosed glioma. Their antigen targets remain unknown. Measured with immunoSEQ multiplex PCR; TCRdb has only the in-frame clones, and not every one. The sample has over 60,000 clones, approximately 80% seen once. The starting material was PBMCs, obtained from a glioma patient whose treatment included an IDH1 peptide vaccine. The source of these receptors is a middle-aged man with glioma. Both conserved end residues are part of each CDR3. A D gene is named only where the DNA matches it firmly. Size values are once, few and many counts, or a class for expanded clones, and some rows have none.

>TRBJ2-7|TRBV14|-|once
TGTGCCAGCAGCCAAGTGGCGAGTTCCGAGCAGTACTTC
CASSQVASSEQYF
>TRBJ1-1|TRBV5-5|-|-
TGTGCCAGCGTTCCTGGGGGTGTTCAGTTAGAAGCTTTCTTT
CASVPGGVQLEAFF
>TRBJ1-1|TRBV6-1|-|-
TGTGCCAGCAGTGAGGGGCAGCACACTGAAGCTTTCTTT
CASSEGQHTEAFF
>TRBJ1-1|TRBV27|TRBD1|-
TGTGCCAGCAGCCTGACAGGGAAGGGCACTGAAGCTTTCTTT
CASSLTGKGTEAFF
>TRBJ1-1|TRBV7-2|-|few
TGTGCCAGCAGCCCTCTAGACGAAGCTTTCTTT
CASSPLDEAFF
>TRBJ1-2|TRBV6-5|-|-
TGTGCCAGCAGTTACTCTACAGGCGCTGGCTACACCTTC
CASSYSTGAGYTF
>TRBJ2-1|TRBV7-2|-|once
TGTGCCAGCAGCTTAGTGGGGGGCGCCTACAATGAGCAGTTCTTC
CASSLVGGAYNEQFF
>TRBJ1-1|TRBV18|-|-
TGTGCCAGCTCACCCCTGGGTTTCGGCACTGAAGCTTTCTTT
CASSPLGFGTEAFF
>TRBJ2-1|TRBV29-1|TRBD2|-
TGCAGCGTTGACCCTAGCGGGACCTACAATGAGCAGTTCTTC
CSVDPSGTYNEQFF
>TRBJ1-1|TRBV6-5|-|-
TGTGCCAGCAGTTTACCGGGTTTTCCTCGCGCTGAAGCTTTCTTT
CASSLPGFPRAEAFF
>TRBJ1-5|TRBV18|-|-
TGTGCCAGCTCACCATGGGGCGTGGATGGCAATCAGCCCCAGCATTTT
CASSPWGVDGNQPQHF
>TRBJ2-7|TRBV6-1|-|-
TGTGCCAGCATACATAACTACGAGCAGTACTTC
CASIHNYEQYF
>TRBJ2-3|TRBV11-3|-|-
TGTGCCAGCAGCATCCACACAGATACGCAGTATTTT
CASSIHTDTQYF
>TRBJ1-1|TRBV15|TRBD1|-
TGTGCCACCAGCAGAGAGGGACAGATGAACACTGAAGCTTTCTTT
CATSREGQMNTEAFF
>TRBJ2-7|TRBV28|-|-
TGTGCCAGCGGTTTGGGGGCCGAGCAGTACTTC
CASGLGAEQYF
>TRBJ1-2|TRBV4-1|-|-
TGCGCCAGCAGCCAAGATACCGGGTCGGGGAACTATGGCTACACCTTC
CASSQDTGSGNYGYTF
>TRBJ2-7|TRBV7-2|TRBD1|-
TGTGCCAGCAGCCGCGACCGGGACAGAATTTACGAGCAGTACTTC
CASSRDRDRIYEQYF
>TRBJ1-2|TRBV29-1|-|-
TGCAGCGTACATGAGACCTTGTCGCACTATGGCTACACCTTC
CSVHETLSHYGYTF
>TRBJ2-3|TRBV30|-|-
TGTGCCTCCCGACACCAGTCATTCACAGATACGCAGTATTTT
CASRHQSFTDTQYF
>TRBJ1-1|TRBV11-1|-|once
TGTGCCAGCAGCCCCATGGGAGGGGCAATGAACACTGAAGCTTTCTTT
CASSPMGGAMNTEAFF
>TRBJ2-3|TRBV6-1|-|-
TGTGCCAGCATCTCAAGGGGGACTTACACAGATACGCAGTATTTT
CASISRGTYTDTQYF
>TRBJ2-5|TRBV5-6|-|-
TGTGCCAGCAGCTTGGGCCCGGAAGTTTGGTCCCAAGAGACCCAGTACTTC
CASSLGPEVWSQETQYF
>TRBJ2-7|TRBV13|TRBD2|-
TGTGCCAGCAGCTTAGTGGGGACTAGCGGAAAAAGGTCGTACGAGCAGTACTTC
CASSLVGTSGKRSYEQYF
>TRBJ1-5|TRBV28|-|-
TGTGCCAGCAGTTACCGGCAGCTCAATCAGCCCCAGCATTTT
CASSYRQLNQPQHF
>TRBJ2-3|TRBV7-2|-|-
TGTGCCAGCAGCTTACGGAGGGGGGTCACAGATACGCAGTATTTT
CASSLRRGVTDTQYF
>TRBJ2-5|TRBV5-6|TRBD1|-
TGTGCCAGCAGTTCAGGGGGCGGGGAGACCCAGTACTTC
CASSSGGGETQYF
>TRBJ1-1|TRBV28|-|-
TGTGCCAGCAGTCCGATGACGTGGGGGTATGATGCAGCTTTCTTT
CASSPMTWGYDAAFF
>TRBJ1-4|TRBV5-4|TRBD1|few
TGTGCCAGCAGCTTGTCCGGGACAGGCATTGAAAAACTGTTTTTT
CASSLSGTGIEKLFF
>TRBJ2-7|TRBV25-1|TRBD2|-
TGTGCCAGCAGTCCTCGGACTAGCGGGAGTAGCGAGCAGTACTTC
CASSPRTSGSSEQYF
>TRBJ1-3|TRBV5-1|TRBD1|-
TGCGCCAGCAGCGTAACCGGGACAGGGGGAGGCGGAAACACCATATATTTT
CASSVTGTGGGGNTIYF
>TRBJ2-3|TRBV4-1|-|once
TGCGCCAGCAGTGGGAAGGGGGGGGGCCCGAATACGCAGTATTTT
CASSGKGGGPNTQYF
>TRBJ1-2|TRBV7-8|-|-
TGTGCCAGCAGCTTACCGGGGGCGCGGGGCTACACCTTC
CASSLPGARGYTF
>TRBJ2-5|TRBV7-2|-|-
TGTGCCAGCAGCTTAGTTAGGGGCGCTCAGGAGACCCAGTACTTC
CASSLVRGAQETQYF
>TRBJ2-7|TRBV15|-|-
TGTGCCACCAGCAGAGATTATCCAGCAGGCCCCTACGGGCAGTACTTC
CATSRDYPAGPYGQYF
>TRBJ1-1|TRBV5-1|-|-
TGCGCCAGCAGCTTTACGGGCCCCGACGCAGCTTTCTTT
CASSFTGPDAAFF
>TRBJ1-3|TRBV2|-|once
TGTGCCAGCAGGGAGGGGAGCTCTGGAAACACCATATATTTT
CASREGSSGNTIYF
>TRBJ1-5|TRBV9|-|many
TGTGCCAGCAGCGTAGGAGGGGGAGGACAGCCCCAGCATTTT
CASSVGGGGQPQHF
>TRBJ1-5|TRBV5-5|-|-
TGTGCCAGCAGTGAGAGAGGGATTAGCAATCAGCCCCAGCATTTT
CASSERGISNQPQHF
>TRBJ2-1|TRBV18|TRBD2|once
TGTGCCAGCTCACGCGGAGTAGCGGGAGTTTCGGATAGTATCAATGAGCAGTTCTTC
CASSRGVAGVSDSINEQFF
>TRBJ2-2|TRBV6-1|-|-
TGTGCCAGCCCCGTACCCGAGACCGGGGAGCTGTTTTTT
CASPVPETGELFF
>TRBJ2-3|TRBV19|-|-
TGTGCCAGTAGTGCGAGACAGGGAGGAAGAGGGACAGATACGCAGTATTTT
CASSARQGGRGTDTQYF
>TRBJ2-7|TRBV7-9|-|-
TGTGCCAGCAGCTTAGCGCTAACGGACAGCTACGAGCAGTACTTC
CASSLALTDSYEQYF
>TRBJ2-1|TRBV29-1|-|-
TGCAGCGTTGAAGATCCAATGCGGGACGGATACTACAATGAGCAGTTCTTC
CSVEDPMRDGYYNEQFF
>TRBJ2-1|TRBV20-1|-|once
TGCAGTGCACTCACCAATGAGCAGTTCTTC
CSALTNEQFF
>TRBJ1-5|TRBV20-1|-|-
TGCAGTGCCCCAAGAGGCGGGCCCCAGCATTTT
CSAPRGGPQHF
>TRBJ2-2|TRBV9|TRBD2|-
TGTGCCAGCAGCGTAGGACTAGCGGGAGGACCACATAACACCGGGGAGCTGTTTTTT
CASSVGLAGGPHNTGELFF
>TRBJ1-5|TRBV7-2|-|-
TGTGCCAGCAGCTTTAGATGGGGTCAGCCCCAGCATTTT
CASSFRWGQPQHF
>TRBJ2-3|TRBV15|-|-
TGTGCCACCAGCGCAAGGGGAGCAGGAGATACGCAGTATTTT
CATSARGAGDTQYF
>TRBJ2-1|TRBV18|-|once
TGTGCCAGCTCATTTCTAGGCGGGGGACAGAGCTTGAATGAGCAGTTCTTC
CASSFLGGGQSLNEQFF
>TRBJ2-3|TRBV7-8|TRBD2|-
TGTGCCAGCAGCACCCGGACTAGCGGGAACACAGATACGCAGTATTTT
CASSTRTSGNTDTQYF
>TRBJ2-3|TRBV15|-|-
TGTGCCACCAGCAGGGGGGGGACAGGAACAGATACGCAGTATTTT
CATSRGGTGTDTQYF
>TRBJ2-7|TRBV30|-|-
TGTGCCTGGGACCGGGCGCGGTACGAGCAGTACTTC
CAWDRARYEQYF
>TRBJ1-6|TRBV27|-|-
TGTGCCAGCAGTTTTAGGAGCTCCTATAATTCACCCCTCCACTTT
CASSFRSSYNSPLHF
>TRBJ1-1|TRBV19|-|-
TGTGCCAGTAGTATTGGTCCAGGGCGGTTTAACACTGAAGCTTTCTTT
CASSIGPGRFNTEAFF
>TRBJ2-7|TRBV6-5|-|once
TGTGCCAGCAGTTATGGGCCAAGCTCCTACGAGCAGTACTTC
CASSYGPSSYEQYF
>TRBJ2-7|TRBV10-3|TRBD2|-
TGTGCCATCAGCACTAGCGGGGGGTCCTCCTACGAGCAGTACTTC
CAISTSGGSSYEQYF
>TRBJ2-7|TRBV5-1|-|-
TGCGCCAGCAGCTTGGGGGGGACACAACCCGTCGAGCAGTACTTC
CASSLGGTQPVEQYF